Shown below are 14 T cell receptor beta chains from a single sample sequenced in a study of beta chain features in type 1 diabetes. Study findings and constraints: TCRB CDR3s were moderately but significantly shorter in Type 1 diabetes patients in all four CD4+ subsets.

No antigen has been assigned to these receptors. Sequenced material consisted of expressed TCRB transcripts (all of the isolated RNA was reverse transcribed). Data came from immunoSEQ multiplex PCR; TCRdb stores just in-frame clones and leaves some out. The data hold a few hundred thousand clones, with about 15% observed a single time. Sequencing was done on a sample of naive CD4+ T cells from blood. These receptors originate from a man aged 25 to 45 with type 1 diabetes.

The J gene is TRBJ2-3, the V gene TRBV15; D gene ambiguous. Germline loops: CDR1 LNHNV, CDR2 YYDKDF (reference sequence). The CDR3 spans 13 residues. V was pared by 8 bases and J by 0 bases, with 9 bases between. DNA for the CDR3: TGTGCCACCCAAATTTTTAGCACAGATACGCAGTATTTT. Amino acid sequence: CATQIFSTDTQYF.

This clone was counted between two and nine times. The chain employs TRBV5-1 and TRBJ2-5; weak D call: TRBD1 (5 bases). This CDR3 is built from 14 residues. Germline V gene lookup returns CDR1 SGHRS and CDR2 YFSETQ. V shed 3 bases and J shed 5 bases, with 14 bases lying between them. CDR3 nucleotides: TGCGCCAGCAGCTCAGACAGTCCGCCGGAGACCCAGTACTTC. Translation gives CASSSDSPPETQYF.

J is TRBJ2-1 and V is TRBV10-3, with TRBD1 matching over 9 bases. Losses at the gene ends were 3 bases for V and 7 bases for J; bases not matched to a gene: 7. This CDR3 has 15 residues. Germline CDR1 ENHRY, CDR2 SYGVKD. The CDR3 region has the DNA TGTGCCATCAGTGACGAAGGACAGGGGAGTAATGAGCAGTTCTTC. Protein: CAISDEGQGSNEQFF.

This clone was counted only a few times. The chain joins TRBV6-6 to TRBJ2-7, with D possibly matching TRBD1 (6 bases). Trimming stripped 6 bases from V and 0 bases from J, with 12 bases between. The CDR3 runs 14 residues. CDR1 is MNHNY and CDR2 is SVGAGI in the germline V gene (reference sequence). CDR3 nucleotides: TGTGCCAGCAGCGGGACAAGGCGCTCCTACGAGCAGTACTTC. It translates to CASSGTRRSYEQYF.

This clone was seen a few times. The chain uses TRBV7-9 and TRBJ2-5; the D gene is possibly TRBD1 (5 bases). Germline-derived CDR1 and CDR2 are SEHNR and FQNEAQ (reference sequence). This CDR3 is built from 15 residues. The V gene lost 5 bases and the J gene lost 1 base, with 14 bases spanning the gap. The CDR3 loop reads CASSPPVTVQETQYF. The CDR3 region has the DNA TGTGCCAGCAGCCCCCCCGTGACAGTCCAAGAGACCCAGTACTTC. Filled out from reference TRBV7-9 and TRBJ2-5, the complete variable domain reads DTGVSQNPRHKITKRGQNVTFRCDPISEHNRLYWYRQTLGQGPEFLTYFQNEAQLEKSRLLSDRFSAERPKGSFSTLEIQRTEQGDSAMYLCASSPPVTVQETQYFGPGTRLLVL.

The sample holds a few counts of this clone. V usage is TRBV19 and J usage is TRBJ1-2, with 9 bases matching TRBD1. Germline CDR1 LNHDA, CDR2 SQIVND (reference sequence). Losses at the gene ends were 0 bases for V and 8 bases for J; bases not matched to a gene: 7. This CDR3 is 15 amino acids long. The CDR3 here is CASSIDSGQGRGYTF. The CDR3 nucleotides are TGTGCCAGTAGTATAGACTCGGGACAGGGAAGAGGCTACACCTTC.

V and J are TRBV29-1 and TRBJ2-7; 9 nucleotides agree with TRBD1. CDR3 length: 12 amino acids. Looked up from germline, CDR1 is SQVTM and CDR2 is ANQGSEA. Unmatched junction bases numbered 4, after V lost 7 bases and J lost 3 bases. CDR3 coding DNA: TGCAGCGCGGGACAGGGACGCTACGAGCAGTACTTC. This gives the protein CSAGQGRYEQYF.

This clone has more than one count but fewer than ten. The CDR3 loop reads CAWTHNPRGGETQYF. For the CDR3, the DNA is TGTGCCTGGACCCACAACCCGAGAGGGGGAGAGACCCAGTACTTC. The rearrangement links TRBV30 to TRBJ2-5, with D perhaps matching TRBD1 (6 bases). CDR1 and CDR2 from the germline V gene are GTSNPN and SVGIG (reference sequence). V was pared by 4 bases and J by 4 bases, with 19 bases between. This CDR3 region has 15 residues.

The rearrangement uses TRBV6-1 and TRBJ1-4, with TRBD1 as a possible D gene (5 bases). The CDR3 spans 14 residues. Germline V lookup: CDR1 MNHNS, CDR2 SASEGT. V lost 4 bases, J lost 7 bases, and 13 bases lay in between. The CDR3 nucleotides read TGTGCCAGCAGTGGGGCAGGGCTTAGTGAAAAACTGTTTTTT. This codes for CASSGAGLSEKLFF.

This chain joins TRBV7-8 and TRBJ1-3; D not resolved. The CDR3 runs 15 residues. V was trimmed by 5 bases and J by 1 base, leaving 12 bases between them. Germline V gene data show CDR1 as SGHVS and CDR2 as FQNEAQ. CDR3 in amino acids: CASSPGEGSGNTIYF. CDR3 in DNA: TGTGCCAGCAGCCCTGGAGAGGGATCTGGAAACACCATATATTTT.

The V gene is TRBV6-1, the J gene TRBJ2-1; possibly TRBD2 for D (6 bases). CDR1 is MNHNS, CDR2 SASEGT, per germline. V lost 4 bases to trimming and J lost 10 bases, with 8 bases between them. This CDR3 contains 11 residues. CDR3 amino acids: CASSVGGEQFF. In nucleotides, the CDR3 is TGTGCCAGCAGTGTGGGGGGAGAGCAGTTCTTC.

This chain uses TRBV6-1 with TRBJ2-1; D remains ambiguous. This CDR3 has 11 residues. Trimming cost V 6 bases and J 6 bases, with 6 bases left between them. The germline gives CDR1 MNHNS, CDR2 SASEGT. CDR3: CASRMANEQFF. In nucleotides, the CDR3 is TGTGCCAGCAGAATGGCCAATGAGCAGTTCTTC.

The rearrangement uses TRBV11-3 and TRBJ2-4; 7 positions agree with TRBD1. This CDR3 comprises 14 residues. Germline V lookup: CDR1 SGHNT, CDR2 YENEEA. V lost 2 bases to trimming and J lost 7 bases; unmatched junction nucleotides: 5. Here the CDR3 reads CASSLRQGGNIQYF. The DNA of the CDR3 is TGTGCCAGCAGCTTAAGACAGGGCGGGAACATTCAGTACTTC.

This clone has only a few counts. The chain carries TRBV29-1 and TRBJ1-2; possible D gene TRBD1, 6 bases. This CDR3 region has 11 residues. Germline CDR1 is SQVTM and CDR2 is ANQGSEA. Trimming stripped 7 bases from V and 2 bases from J, with 8 bases between. CDR3 in amino acids: CSAQGNYGYTF. The DNA of the CDR3 is TGCAGCGCCCAGGGGAACTATGGCTACACCTTC.